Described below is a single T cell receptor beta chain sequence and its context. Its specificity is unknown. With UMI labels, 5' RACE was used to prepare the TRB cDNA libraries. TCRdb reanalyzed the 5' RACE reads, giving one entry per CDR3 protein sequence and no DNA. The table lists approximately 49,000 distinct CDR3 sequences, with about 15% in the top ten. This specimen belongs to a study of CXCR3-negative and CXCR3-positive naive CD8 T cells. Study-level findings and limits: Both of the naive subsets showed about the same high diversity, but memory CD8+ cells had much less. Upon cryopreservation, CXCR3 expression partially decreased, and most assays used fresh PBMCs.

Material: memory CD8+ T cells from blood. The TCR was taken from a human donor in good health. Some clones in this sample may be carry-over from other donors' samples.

This CDR3 reads CASLPIAGGSYNEQFF. The chain is built from TRBV28 and TRBJ2-1; TCRdb proposes TRBD2, but this gene call is untestable without DNA. Per the germline V gene, CDR1 is MDHEN and CDR2 is SYDVKM. The CDR3 covers 16 residues. Using reference TRBV28 and TRBJ2-1 for the parts outside the CDR3, the full variable domain is DVKVTQSSRYLVKRTGEKVFLECVQDMDHENMFWYRQDPGLGLRLIYFSYDVKMKEKGDIPEGYSVSREKKERFSLILESASTNQTSMYLCASLPIAGGSYNEQFFGPGTRLTVL.